The rows below give T cell receptor beta chains drawn from one sample of a study of blood T cell repertoires in COVID-19. The repertoire was sequenced with immunoSEQ multiplex PCR; TCRdb's copy has only in-frame clones and lacks some. The sample shows 95,000 to 150,000 clones, about 86% of them seen only once. The sequencing sample was made of peripheral blood. The receptors here all came from a woman in her forties or fifties with active or convalescent COVID-19. The CDR3 runs from the conserved cysteine through the conserved F or W. Fields, in order: clone size, D gene, J gene, V gene, CDR3 protein, CDR3 DNA. The D gene is left open where the match is weak. A row's size may be missing; if present it is once, few, many or a size class.

.,.,TRBJ1-1,TRBV4-1,CASSQELGNTEAFF,TGCGCCAGCAGCCAAGAACTTGGGAACACTGAAGCTTTCTTT
once,.,TRBJ1-2,TRBV6-1,CASSEDSDSAGYTF,TGTGCCAGCAGTGAAGACAGTGATTCGGCTGGCTACACCTTC
.,TRBD2,TRBJ2-1,TRBV6-5,CASSRLAGGSNEQFF,TGTGCCAGCAGTAGACTAGCGGGAGGGAGCAATGAGCAGTTCTTC
.,TRBD1,TRBJ1-1,TRBV20-1,CSFTGGTEAFF,TGCAGTTTTACAGGGGGCACTGAAGCTTTCTTT
.,TRBD1,TRBJ1-1,TRBV19,CASSPQGTGIVDTEAFF,TGTGCCAGTAGTCCCCAAGGGACAGGGATAGTTGACACTGAAGCTTTCTTT
.,TRBD2,TRBJ2-7,TRBV7-9,CASSFQREGREQYF,TGTGCCAGCAGCTTCCAGCGGGAGGGCCGAGAGCAGTACTTC
.,TRBD2,TRBJ2-7,TRBV18,CASSSGTSGSGQYF,TGTGCCAGCTCCTCCGGGACTAGCGGGAGCGGGCAGTACTTC
.,.,TRBJ1-3,TRBV30,CAWTIGGVSGNTIYF,TGTGCCTGGACCATAGGAGGGGTGTCTGGAAACACCATATATTTT
.,.,TRBJ2-7,TRBV5-6,CASTLSGYEQYF,TGTGCCAGCACCCTTAGCGGCTACGAGCAGTACTTC
.,.,TRBJ2-3,TRBV25-1,CASSVPSSTDTQYF,TGTGCCAGCAGTGTTCCCTCTAGCACAGATACGCAGTATTTT
.,TRBD2,TRBJ2-2,TRBV7-8,CASSLNREGTGELFF,TGTGCCAGCAGCTTAAATAGGGAGGGCACCGGGGAGCTGTTTTTT
.,TRBD2,TRBJ2-3,TRBV6-2/TRBV6-3,CASSVRLAGRDTQYF,TGTGCCAGCAGTGTCCGACTAGCCGGGAGAGATACGCAGTATTTT
once,TRBD2,TRBJ2-2,TRBV6-2/TRBV6-3,CASRWGSGSGELFF,TGTGCCAGCCGTTGGGGTAGCGGGTCCGGGGAGCTGTTTTTT
.,TRBD1,TRBJ2-1,TRBV18,CASSPRDRGQSNEQFF,TGTGCCAGCTCACCAAGGGACAGGGGGCAGTCCAATGAGCAGTTCTTC
.,.,TRBJ2-1,TRBV6-5,CASHGRGSRNEQFF,TGTGCCAGCCATGGTCGAGGGAGCCGGAATGAGCAGTTCTTC
.,TRBD1,TRBJ1-2,TRBV7-2,CASSLGAGTANYGYTF,TGTGCCAGCAGCTTAGGGGCCGGGACAGCTAACTATGGCTACACCTTC
.,.,TRBJ1-6,TRBV29-1,CSVEFRHRPNSPLHF,TGCAGCGTTGAATTTCGCCACAGGCCAAATTCACCCCTCCACTTT
.,.,TRBJ2-2,TRBV6-5,CASHRADTGELFF,TGTGCCAGCCACAGAGCAGACACCGGGGAGCTGTTTTTT
.,.,TRBJ1-5,TRBV19,CASSNLGAGNQPQHF,TGTGCCAGTAGTAATCTGGGGGCTGGCAATCAGCCCCAGCATTTT
.,TRBD2,TRBJ2-1,TRBV6-6,CASSPKLVAGGSNNEQFF,TGTGCCAGCAGTCCTAAGCTAGTAGCGGGAGGATCGAACAATGAGCAGTTCTTC
.,TRBD2,TRBJ2-2,TRBV5-4,CASSEGLAGRKSANTGELFF,TGTGCCAGCAGCGAGGGACTAGCGGGGCGGAAATCTGCGAACACCGGGGAGCTGTTTTTT
.,TRBD1,TRBJ2-3,TRBV3-1/TRBV3-2,CASSRWTGGGTDTQYF,TGTGCCAGCAGCCGCTGGACAGGGGGCGGCACAGATACGCAGTATTTT
once,.,TRBJ2-4,TRBV6-2/TRBV6-3,CASSYSLREPGKNIQYF,TGTGCCAGCAGTTACTCTTTACGGGAGCCGGGCAAAAACATTCAGTACTTC
.,.,TRBJ1-2,TRBV19,CASIASDGYTF,TGTGCCAGTATAGCCTCGGATGGCTACACCTTC
.,.,TRBJ1-5,TRBV28,CASMGTGGQPQHF,TGTGCCAGCATGGGAACGGGGGGTCAGCCCCAGCATTTT
.,.,TRBJ1-6,TRBV7-9,CASDRQANNSPLHF,TGTGCCAGTGACAGACAGGCAAATAATTCACCCCTCCACTTT
few,.,TRBJ2-5,TRBV30,CAWRYGSGETQYF,TGTGCCTGGAGATACGGGTCGGGGGAGACCCAGTACTTC
.,TRBD2,TRBJ2-1,TRBV6-2/TRBV6-3,CASSYQRDINEQFF,TGTGCCAGCAGTTACCAGCGGGATATAAATGAGCAGTTCTTC
.,.,TRBJ2-5,TRBV19,CASTRGSSDETQYF,TGTGCCAGTACCCGAGGTAGTTCAGATGAGACCCAGTACTTC
few,.,TRBJ1-1,TRBV7-9,CASSPQGDTEAFF,TGTGCCAGCAGTCCACAAGGAGACACTGAAGCTTTCTTT
once,TRBD1,TRBJ1-5,TRBV15,CATRSGQGYNQPQHF,TGTGCCACCAGGTCGGGACAGGGCTACAATCAGCCCCAGCATTTT
.,TRBD1,TRBJ1-3,TRBV7-3,CASSQAGTGRNTIYF,TGTGCCAGCAGCCAAGCCGGGACAGGACGAAACACCATATATTTT
.,.,TRBJ2-7,TRBV7-2,CASSRSGLPFLYEQYF,TGTGCCAGCAGCCGGTCGGGACTCCCGTTCCTATACGAGCAGTACTTC
.,TRBD2,TRBJ2-5,TRBV3-1/TRBV3-2,CASSQLREGTQYF,TGTGCCAGCAGCCAGCTCAGGGAGGGGACCCAGTACTTC
.,.,TRBJ1-6,TRBV28,CASSPAGTRNSPLHF,TGTGCCAGCAGTCCCGCCGGGACAAGAAATTCACCCCTCCACTTT
.,.,TRBJ2-7,TRBV14,CASRPTQGKRGEQYF,TGTGCCAGCAGGCCAACCCAGGGGAAGAGGGGCGAGCAGTACTTC
.,TRBD1,TRBJ1-2,TRBV29-1,CSVEDRGRGGYGYTF,TGCAGCGTTGAGGACAGGGGGCGCGGGGGCTATGGCTACACCTTC
.,.,TRBJ2-7,TRBV28,CASSSGTAGYEQYF,TGTGCCAGCAGCTCGGGGACCGCGGGGTACGAGCAGTACTTC
.,TRBD1,TRBJ2-3,TRBV6-2/TRBV6-3,CASSGQAWSTDTQYF,TGTGCCAGCAGTGGACAGGCGTGGAGCACAGATACGCAGTATTTT
.,.,TRBJ2-1,TRBV5-1,CASSSFRDKYNEQFF,TGCGCCAGCAGCTCCTTCAGGGACAAATACAATGAGCAGTTCTTC
.,TRBD2,TRBJ2-3,TRBV29-1,CSVEDLVGRGADTQYF,TGCAGCGTTGAAGATCTAGTAGGGAGGGGCGCAGATACGCAGTATTTT
.,TRBD1,TRBJ2-7,TRBV4-1,CASSQVARVAQGAYEQYF,TGCGCCAGCAGCCAAGTGGCGAGGGTGGCACAGGGGGCCTACGAGCAGTACTTC
.,.,TRBJ1-2,TRBV5-5,CASTTHARARGNYGYTF,TGTGCCAGCACCACCCACGCCAGGGCTAGGGGGAACTATGGCTACACCTTC
.,TRBD2,TRBJ2-5,TRBV6-2/TRBV6-3,CASSSRAGREETQYF,TGTGCCAGCAGTTCTCGGGCAGGGAGGGAAGAGACCCAGTACTTC
.,.,TRBJ2-3,TRBV18,CASSSRLPSTDTQYF,TGTGCCAGCTCATCCAGACTCCCTAGCACAGATACGCAGTATTTT
once,.,TRBJ2-1,TRBV5-1,CASSLESGSYNEQFF,TGCGCCAGCAGCTTGGAAAGCGGCTCCTACAATGAGCAGTTCTTC